The clone carrying this T cell receptor (beta chain) was seen more than once but under ten times. Its matching antigen is unknown. TCRdb itself ran the RT-PCR reads through MiXCR, one entry per CDR3 protein. The sample yields about 620,000 distinct CDR3 sequences, 10% to 15% seen once. These data are taken from a study of response to subunit inactivated influenza vaccine. Study outcomes and limitations: After each seasonal influenza vaccination, few new T cells are recruited, the authors suggested.

V shed 1 base, J shed 10 bases, and the junction held 13 bases outside the gene matches. The CDR3 length is 17 residues. Germline assignment: CDR1 LGHNA and CDR2 YNFKEQ. The genes are TRBV4-2 and TRBJ1-6; 7 bases match TRBD1. The material was PBMCs from blood, obtained on the day of vaccination. The clonotype comes from a middle-aged man who received an inactivated influenza vaccine. The CDR3 here is CASSQGQGDLLASPLHF. The CDR3 bases are TGTGCCAGCAGCCAAGGACAGGGAGACCTCTTGGCGTCACCCCTCCACTTT.